Shown below are 32 T cell receptor beta chains from a single sample sequenced in a study of T-cell memory formation after mild COVID-19. TCRdb reprocessed the 5' RACE reads via MiXCR and lists one record per CDR3 protein. The sample shows around 440,000 distinct CDR3 sequences, about 20% of them seen only once. Sequenced input: PBMCs or a T cell subset sorted from them (not recorded which). These receptors were collected from an adult woman who had mild COVID-19 (a few samples of this study predate the infection). Cell type and time point are not known.

The chain carries TRBV7-2 and TRBJ2-3; 12 bases fit TRBD2. Trimming removed 5 bases from V and 0 bases from J; junction bases left unmatched: 6. Germline V gene lookup returns CDR1 SGHTA and CDR2 FQGNSA. The CDR3 is made up of 17 amino acids. This CDR3 is CASSPRTSGASTDTQYF. CDR3 nucleotide sequence: TGTGCCAGCAGCCCGCGGACTAGCGGGGCTAGCACAGATACGCAGTATTTT.

This clonotype was counted only a few times. The chain is built from TRBV4-2 and TRBJ2-5; no definite D call. Germline CDR1 and CDR2: LGHNA and YNFKEQ. With 1 base removed from V and 7 bases from J, the gap between germline ends came to 13 bases. The length of the CDR3 is 14 residues. CDR3 in amino acids: CASSQGPDPGTQYF. DNA for the CDR3: TGTGCCAGCAGCCAAGGCCCCGACCCGGGGACCCAGTACTTC.

This clonotype has only a few counts. The chain carries TRBV30 and TRBJ1-3, with D possibly being TRBD1 (6 bases). Trimming removed 2 bases at V and 5 bases at J, with 19 bases between. This CDR3 is built from 16 residues. CDR1 GTSNPN and CDR2 SVGIG come from the germline V gene (reference sequence). The CDR3 DNA reads as TGTGCCTGGAGTAATGTGGGTCAGGGGTCCCGAAACACCATATATTTT. This encodes CAWSNVGQGSRNTIYF.

The genes are TRBV7-2 and TRBJ1-1, with D unclear. From germline, CDR1 is SGHTA and CDR2 FQGNSA. The CDR3 length is 15 residues. V shed 0 bases and J shed 5 bases, with 13 bases lying between them. CDR3 DNA: TGTGCCAGCAGCTTAGCGCTAAGGGCGGTGACTGAAGCTTTCTTT. Protein product: CASSLALRAVTEAFF.

The chain joins TRBV19 to TRBJ2-6; no clear D. This CDR3 spans 12 amino acids. Trimming cost V 3 bases and J 3 bases, with 0 bases left between them. Germline V gene lookup returns CDR1 LNHDA and CDR2 SQIVND (reference sequence). CDR3 loop: CASSIGANVLTF. In nucleotides, the CDR3 is TGTGCCAGTAGTATTGGGGCCAACGTCCTGACTTTC.

Here the CDR3 reads CASSVSLGDEQYF. For the CDR3, the DNA is TGTGCCAGCAGTGTCAGCCTCGGGGACGAGCAGTACTTC. This chain connects TRBV2 to TRBJ2-7; tentative D call: TRBD2 (5 bases). CDR1 and CDR2 (germline): SNHLY, FYNNEI. Deletions cut 4 bases from V and 5 bases from J, with 12 bases between. This CDR3 is 13 amino acids long.

V and J are TRBV7-6 and TRBJ2-4, with a weak D call TRBD2 (5 bases). The CDR3 spans 15 residues. Per germline, CDR1 SGHVS and CDR2 FNYEAQ. V was clipped by 4 bases and J by 0 bases, with 10 bases between them. Here the CDR3 reads CASSSRGLAKNIQYF. The DNA of the CDR3 is TGTGCCAGCAGCTCGCGAGGACTAGCCAAAAACATTCAGTACTTC.

The V call is TRBV7-8, the J call TRBJ2-6; D perhaps matches TRBD1 (5 bases). CDR1 and CDR2 (germline): SGHVS, FQNEAQ. The length of the CDR3 is 18 residues. V was pared by 1 base and J by 0 bases, with 13 bases between. The CDR3 nucleotides read TGTGCCAGCAGCTTAGGACAGATTGGCCTCTCTGGGGCCAACGTCCTGACTTTC. Protein product: CASSLGQIGLSGANVLTF.

There are a few counts of this clonotype. The V call is TRBV30, the J call TRBJ2-1; D gene ambiguous. The germline V gene has CDR1 GTSNPN and CDR2 SVGIG (reference sequence). V lost 5 bases to trimming and J lost 1 base, with 18 bases between them. This CDR3 is 16 amino acids long. The CDR3 DNA reads TGTGCCTGGTCAATAAAAGGGCAAGGGTCCTACAATGAGCAGTTCTTC. The encoded protein is CAWSIKGQGSYNEQFF.

This clonotype was counted only a few times. The rearrangement uses TRBV25-1 and TRBJ1-6; TRBD1 matches at 7 bases. CDR3 length equals 13 residues. Trimming at V came to 4 bases and at J to 12 bases, leaving 6 bases not matched to a gene. Per germline, CDR1 MGHDK and CDR2 SYGVNS. CDR3 in amino acids: CASSGGGGKPLHF. As DNA, the CDR3 is TGTGCCAGCAGTGGAGGGGGCGGAAAACCCCTCCACTTT.

The CDR3 sequence is CASSQDRPGDTQYF. CDR3 nucleotides: TGTGCCAGCAGCCAAGATAGGCCGGGGGATACGCAGTATTTT. This chain uses TRBV4-2 with TRBJ2-3; tentatively, D is TRBD2 (5 bases). The CDR3 is 14 residues long. CDR1 is LGHNA, CDR2 YNFKEQ, per germline. The V end lost 0 bases, the J end lost 6 bases, and 10 bases lay between the germline ends.

As concerns this clonotype: This may be a read error, as it is one base from a much larger clone. The chain is built from TRBV5-1 and TRBJ2-1; perhaps TRBD1 as D (6 bases). The CDR3 runs 12 residues. CDR1 SGHRS and CDR2 YFSETQ come from the germline V gene. Trimming shortened V by 4 bases and J by 10 bases, and 12 bases separated the two germline ends. The CDR3 loop is CASSMGTYEQFF. DNA for the CDR3: TGCGCCAGCAGCATGGGGACATACGAGCAGTTCTTC.

This clonotype showed up just a few times. This rearrangement joins TRBV5-1 to TRBJ2-5; the match to TRBD2 covers 12 bases. Germline assignment: CDR1 SGHRS and CDR2 YFSETQ. The CDR3 sequence is 16 residues long. Unmatched junction bases numbered 6, after V lost 3 bases and J lost 3 bases. This chain's CDR3 is CASSSLRTSGEETQYF. CDR3 bases: TGCGCCAGCAGCTCCCTCAGGACTAGCGGGGAAGAGACCCAGTACTTC.

The chain is built from TRBV12-3 or TRBV12-4 and TRBJ2-7; 7 bases map to TRBD2. V was pared by 5 bases and J by 3 bases, with 10 bases of the junction left unmatched. The CDR3 length is 15 residues. The CDR3 sequence is CASSRGDSINYEQYF. In nucleotides, the CDR3 is TGTGCCAGCAGTCGGGGGGACTCGATTAACTACGAGCAGTACTTC.

This clonotype was seen only a few times. The chain links TRBV5-5 to TRBJ1-5; D is uncertain. The CDR3 runs to 14 residues. The V end was cut by 2 bases, the J end by 5 bases, with 11 bases between. Germline CDR1 SGHKS, CDR2 YYEKEE (reference sequence). DNA for the CDR3: TGTGCCAGCAGCTTAGGGTTCAGCGATCAGCCCCAGCATTTT. As protein: CASSLGFSDQPQHF.

This clonotype was detected a few times. The V and J genes are TRBV5-1 and TRBJ2-3; TRBD2 matches 9 bases. The CDR3 spans 15 residues. V lost 0 bases to trimming and J lost 4 bases; unmatched junction nucleotides: 3. CDR1 and CDR2 (germline): SGHRS, YFSETQ. The CDR3: CASSLEAGGSDTQYF. In DNA form, the CDR3 reads TGCGCCAGCAGCTTGGAGGCGGGAGGGTCAGATACGCAGTATTTT.

This chain joins TRBV5-1 and TRBJ2-5; 7 nucleotides line up with TRBD1. V lost 4 bases, J lost 0 bases, and 9 bases stayed unmatched. The CDR3 has 16 amino acids. From germline, CDR1 is SGHRS and CDR2 YFSETQ. CDR3 in amino acids: CASSTRQGLYQETQYF. CDR3 DNA: TGCGCCAGCAGCACCCGACAGGGCTTGTACCAAGAGACCCAGTACTTC.

The V and J genes are TRBV7-9 and TRBJ2-3; D not certain. The germline gives CDR1 SEHNR, CDR2 FQNEAQ (reference sequence). The CDR3 contains 14 residues. V lost 5 bases to trimming and J lost 6 bases, with 15 bases between them. The CDR3, as DNA: TGTGCCAGCAGCCCCGAAGGACGACGGGATACGCAGTATTTT. The encoded protein is CASSPEGRRDTQYF.

This clonotype has more than one count but fewer than ten. The rearrangement joins TRBV7-2 to TRBJ2-7; D not resolved. The CDR3 totals 13 residues. Germline loops: CDR1 SGHTA, CDR2 FQGNSA. Trimming left V 2 bases short and J 3 bases short, with 8 bases between. The CDR3 is CASSLSVRYEQYF. The CDR3 nucleotides read TGTGCCAGCAGCTTATCGGTCCGCTACGAGCAGTACTTC.

This clonotype has at least ten counts. CDR3 DNA sequence: TGTGCCAGCAGTTTTAGGGACAGGGGTGGCGAGCAGTACTTC. Residues: CASSFRDRGGEQYF. This rearrangement joins TRBV12-3 or TRBV12-4 to TRBJ2-7, with 10 bases that match TRBD1. Trimming removed 3 bases from V and 6 bases from J; junction bases left unmatched: 5. CDR3 length: 14 amino acids.

Only a few counts were recorded for this clonotype. The gene calls are TRBV6-6 and TRBJ2-7; 7 nucleotides match TRBD2. V was pared by 2 bases and J by 2 bases, with 3 bases of the junction left unmatched. The length of the CDR3 is 14 residues. The germline V gene encodes CDR1 MNHNY and CDR2 SVGAGI (reference sequence). The CDR3 DNA reads TGTGCCAGCAGTTACCGGCTAGCGGCCTACGAGCAGTACTTC. This codes for CASSYRLAAYEQYF.

This clonotype showed up many times. DNA of the CDR3: TGCGCCAGCAGCTGGACAGGGGGCGACGAGCAGTACTTC. It is translated as CASSWTGGDEQYF. This chain uses TRBV5-1 with TRBJ2-7, with 11 bases lining up with TRBD1. Trimming at V came to 3 bases and at J to 5 bases, leaving 1 base not matched to a gene. The CDR3 consists of 13 residues. Germline V CDR1 and CDR2: SGHRS, YFSETQ.

This clonotype was counted only a few times. The chain carries TRBV6-2 or TRBV6-3 and TRBJ2-1; D perhaps matches TRBD2 (5 bases). This CDR3 has 16 amino acids. The germline V gene has CDR1 MNHEY and CDR2 SVGEGT. V lost 4 bases and J 0 bases, leaving 13 bases between the germline ends. The CDR3 protein is CASSSPSAGSYNEQFF. The CDR3, as DNA: TGTGCCAGCAGTTCCCCGTCTGCGGGCTCCTACAATGAGCAGTTCTTC.

The chain joins TRBV28 to TRBJ1-5; the match to TRBD1 covers 8 bases. CDR1 and CDR2 (germline): MDHEN, SYDVKM. The trim removed 6 bases at V and 0 bases at J, leaving 4 bases unmatched. The CDR3 has 15 residues. CDR3 nucleotides: TGTGCCAGCAGATATCAGGGGGCTAGCAATCAGCCCCAGCATTTT. It specifies CASRYQGASNQPQHF.

This clonotype has more than one count but fewer than ten. This chain links TRBV5-4 with TRBJ1-3, with 7 bases aligning to TRBD1. Trimming took 2 bases from V and 3 from J; bases not matched to a gene: 2. The CDR3 consists of 14 residues. CDR1 is SGHNT and CDR2 is YYREEE in the germline V gene (reference sequence). CDR3 nucleotide sequence: TGTGCCAGCAGCTTTGACAGGGTTGGAAACACCATATATTTT. Protein: CASSFDRVGNTIYF.

This clonotype was picked up a small number of times. The chain employs TRBV2 and TRBJ2-7; D is unresolved. CDR1 SNHLY and CDR2 FYNNEI come from the germline V gene. V was pared by 5 bases and J by 0 bases, with 14 bases between. The CDR3 runs 15 residues. Written as DNA, the CDR3 is TGTGCCAGCAGTCTTACGATGGCCAGCTCCTACGAGCAGTACTTC. Translation: CASSLTMASSYEQYF. Combining the CDR3 with reference TRBV2 and TRBJ2-7 gives the whole variable domain EPEVTQTPSHQVTQMGQEVILRCVPISNHLYFYWYRQILGQKVEFLVSFYNNEISEKSEIFDDQFSVERPDGSNFTLKIRSTKLEDSAMYFCASSLTMASSYEQYFGPGTRLTVT.

There are many counts of this clonotype. V and J are TRBV6-1 and TRBJ2-1; D unclear. The CDR3 spans 13 residues. Trimming cost V 6 bases and J 6 bases, with 12 bases left between them. Looked up from germline, CDR1 is MNHNS and CDR2 is SASEGT. CDR3 in amino acids: CASRVDVLNEQFF. For the CDR3, the DNA is TGTGCCAGCAGGGTGGATGTGCTCAATGAGCAGTTCTTC.

This clonotype has just a few counts. The chain carries TRBV7-2 and TRBJ2-1, with no clear D. CDR3 length equals 15 residues. V shed 0 bases and J shed 4 bases, with 10 bases lying between them. From germline, CDR1 is SGHTA and CDR2 FQGNSA. The CDR3 here is CASSLAGYLYNEQFF. The DNA for the CDR3 is TGTGCCAGCAGCTTAGCCGGATACCTTTACAATGAGCAGTTCTTC.

The V gene is TRBV18, the J gene TRBJ2-2; no definite D call. The CDR3 runs to 17 residues. Germline lookup yields CDR1 KGHSH and CDR2 LQKENI. The germline V and J ends were trimmed by 1 base and 0 bases, with 12 bases remaining between them. CDR3 in DNA: TGTGCCAGCTCACCACGGGTAACAGCCGCGAACACCGGGGAGCTGTTTTTT. This translates into CASSPRVTAANTGELFF. The full variable domain, its missing parts supplied by reference TRBV18 and TRBJ2-2, is NAGVMQNPRHLVRRRGQEARLRCSPMKGHSHVYWYRQLPEEGLKFMVYLQKENIIDESGMPKERFSAEFPKEGPSILRIQQVVRGDSAAYFCASSPRVTAANTGELFFGEGSRLTVL.

This clonotype was found many times. The chain links TRBV7-2 to TRBJ2-3, with TRBD1 identical over 8 bases. Per germline, CDR1 SGHTA and CDR2 FQGNSA. V dropped 1 base and J dropped 3; count of bases not matched to a gene: 9. CDR3 length: 17 residues. CDR3 loop: CASSLGSGGRRTDTQYF. For the CDR3, the DNA is TGTGCCAGCAGCTTAGGGTCAGGGGGCAGGAGGACAGATACGCAGTATTTT.

J is TRBJ1-5 and V is TRBV12-3 or TRBV12-4; D remains ambiguous. The CDR3 contains 16 residues. The germline V and J ends were trimmed by 1 base and 0 bases, with 10 bases remaining between them. This CDR3 reads CASSLVRGNSNQPQHF. In DNA, the CDR3 is TGTGCCAGCAGTTTAGTTCGGGGAAATAGCAATCAGCCCCAGCATTTT.

This clonotype showed up just a few times. CDR3 sequence reads: CAISGTSGGGLDEQFF. CDR3 sequence (DNA): TGTGCCATCAGTGGTACAAGCGGGGGAGGTCTCGATGAGCAGTTCTTC. This chain links TRBV10-3 with TRBJ2-1; 8 bases are shared with TRBD2. Germline V lookup: CDR1 ENHRY, CDR2 SYGVKD. The ends lost 4 bases at V and 8 bases at J; junction bases unmatched: 13. The CDR3 has 16 amino acids.